The 28 T cell receptor beta chains presented below share a single source sample, sequenced in a study of blood T cell repertoires in COVID-19. Produced via immunoSEQ multiplex PCR; TCRdb's table is partial and in-frame only. The data hold 70,000 or so clones, with about 80% observed a single time. Sequenced sample: peripheral blood. These receptors were collected from a human donor in a cohort sampled during active COVID-19.

The DNA of the CDR3 is TGTGCCAGCAGCTTAGAGTGGGCCCGTGAAGGATTATATACGCAGTATTTT. Protein: CASSLEWAREGLYTQYF. The chain recombines TRBV11-2 with TRBJ2-3; D unclear. Trimming took 0 bases from V and 7 from J, leaving 20 bases between them. Germline V gives CDR1 SGHAT, CDR2 FQNNGV. The length of the CDR3 is 17 residues.

The V call is TRBV18, the J call TRBJ1-6, with 7 bases identical to TRBD1. Germline loops: CDR1 KGHSH, CDR2 LQKENI. J lost 9 bases, V lost 6 bases, and 5 bases had no gene match. This CDR3 has 13 amino acids. The DNA for the CDR3 is TGTGCCAGCTCTACAGGGGACGGTTCACCCCTCCACTTT. As protein: CASSTGDGSPLHF.

The CDR3 loop is CASSPLGLPTYNEQFF. Here the CDR3 DNA reads TGTGCCAGCAGCCCCTTGGGACTCCCGACCTACAATGAGCAGTTCTTC. The chain combines TRBV11-2 with TRBJ2-1; a weak D match, TRBD2 (6 bases). CDR1 and CDR2 from the germline V gene are SGHAT and FQNNGV. Trimming left V 5 bases short and J 2 bases short, with 16 bases between. There are 16 residues in the CDR3.

The chain links TRBV30 to TRBJ1-6; a possible D gene is TRBD1 (6 bases). The CDR3 loop spans 15 amino acids. Between the trimmed V and J ends, which lost 4 bases and 6 bases, there was a span of 16 bases. CDR1 GTSNPN and CDR2 SVGIG come from the germline V gene (reference sequence). As DNA, the CDR3 is TGTGCCTGGACCCGGGACACCAATTTTAATTCACCCCTCCACTTT. Translated, it gives CAWTRDTNFNSPLHF.

The gene calls are TRBV19 and TRBJ1-1, with D hard to call. The V end lost 8 bases, the J end lost 1 base, and 5 bases lay between the germline ends. Germline V lookup: CDR1 LNHDA, CDR2 SQIVND (reference sequence). The CDR3 has 11 residues. The DNA of the CDR3 is TGTGCCAGTGTATCGAACACTGAAGCTTTCTTT. It yields the protein CASVSNTEAFF.

V gene TRBV6-2 or TRBV6-3 combines with J gene TRBJ2-7; 11 positions agree with TRBD1. Germline lookup yields CDR1 MNHEY and CDR2 SVGEGT. Unmatched junction bases numbered 6, after V lost 5 bases and J lost 3 bases. CDR3 length: 15 residues. CDR3 sequence reads: CASSPRDRGGYEQYF. DNA of the CDR3: TGTGCCAGCAGTCCCCGGGACAGGGGGGGCTACGAGCAGTACTTC.

The V and J genes are TRBV6-5 and TRBJ2-1, with D perhaps matching TRBD2 (7 bases). With 7 bases removed from V and 10 bases from J, the gap between germline ends came to 20 bases. Germline V gene lookup returns CDR1 MNHEY and CDR2 SVGAGI. The CDR3 covers 14 residues. The CDR3 reads CASKRGRADQEQFF. CDR3 in DNA: TGTGCCAGCAAGAGGGGGAGGGCCGATCAAGAGCAGTTCTTC.

This clone was detected a few times. The CDR3 sequence is CASSPGAGRRSAGELFF. In DNA, the CDR3 is TGTGCCAGCAGCCCAGGGGCCGGCAGGCGCTCCGCCGGGGAGCTGTTTTTT. The genes are TRBV7-2 and TRBJ2-2; TRBD1 is a possible D gene (6 bases). This CDR3 contains 17 residues. CDR1 SGHTA and CDR2 FQGNSA come from the germline V gene. Trimming took 5 bases from V and 6 from J, leaving 22 bases between them. The full variable domain, in which reference TRBV7-2 and TRBJ2-2 provide the parts outside the CDR3, is GAGVSQSPSNKVTEKGKDVELRCDPISGHTALYWYRQSLGQGLEFLIYFQGNSAPDKSGLPSDRFSAERTGGSVSTLTIQRTQQEDSAVYLCASSPGAGRRSAGELFFGEGSRLTVL.

This chain uses TRBV19 with TRBJ1-2; D uncertain. The CDR3 runs 13 residues. From germline, CDR1 is LNHDA and CDR2 SQIVND (reference sequence). V was clipped by 3 bases and J by 4 bases, with 9 bases between them. CDR3 in amino acids: CASSIGLGYGYTF. CDR3 DNA sequence: TGTGCCAGTAGTATTGGTCTCGGCTATGGCTACACCTTC.

This clone has only one observation. This chain uses TRBV3-1 (or the pseudogene TRBV3-2) with TRBJ2-1; 9 bases line up with TRBD2. Unmatched junction bases numbered 6, after V lost 7 bases and J lost 5 bases. Germline CDR1 and CDR2: LGHDT and YNNKEL (reference sequence). This CDR3 has 14 residues. CDR3 in amino acids: CASTESGRHNEQFF. The DNA for the CDR3 is TGTGCCAGCACCGAAAGCGGGAGGCACAATGAGCAGTTCTTC.

The chain couples TRBV12-3 or TRBV12-4 to TRBJ1-4; D ambiguous. V gave up 2 bases and J gave up 8 bases, with 6 bases separating them. The length of the CDR3 is 12 residues. The CDR3 is CASSLFSEKLFF. CDR3 in DNA: TGTGCCAGCAGTTTATTTTCGGAAAAACTGTTTTTT.

The CDR3, as DNA: TGTGCCAGCAGCGTATCTAGCGGGAGAGCCGGGGAGCTGTTTTTT. It codes for CASSVSSGRAGELFF. V usage is TRBV9 and J usage is TRBJ2-2; 10 nucleotides align to TRBD2. Trimming took 1 base from V and 6 from J; bases not matched to a gene: 3. The CDR3 sequence is 15 residues long. CDR1 is SGDLS and CDR2 is YYNGEE in the germline V gene.

There are a few counts of this clone. The chain recombines TRBV28 with TRBJ1-2, with D possibly being TRBD1 (6 bases). CDR1 and CDR2 from the germline V gene are MDHEN and SYDVKM. V gave up 5 bases and J gave up 6 bases, with 10 bases separating them. This CDR3 spans 12 amino acids. The CDR3 DNA follows: TGTGCCAGCAGTGGGACATCTGATGGCTACACCTTC. Translation: CASSGTSDGYTF.

This chain joins TRBV10-3 and TRBJ1-6, with 8 bases that match TRBD1. This CDR3 region has 14 residues. The germline V gene has CDR1 ENHRY and CDR2 SYGVKD. V shed 7 bases, J shed 7 bases, and the junction held 6 bases outside the gene matches. The chain's CDR3 is CAINADRANSPLHF. The CDR3 nucleotides read TGTGCCATCAACGCGGACAGGGCAAATTCACCCCTCCACTTT.

V gene TRBV7-2 combines with J gene TRBJ2-7, with D maybe TRBD1 (7 bases). The V gene's germline CDR1 is SGHTA and CDR2 FQGNSA. The CDR3 totals 14 residues. Trimming took 5 bases from V and 5 from J, leaving 16 bases between them. CDR3 residues: CASSNPGGRNEQYF. The CDR3 region has the DNA TGTGCCAGCAGCAACCCAGGGGGGCGAAACGAGCAGTACTTC.

This rearrangement joins TRBV28 to TRBJ2-5; D uncertain. The CDR3 sequence is 10 residues long. Germline lookup yields CDR1 MDHEN and CDR2 SYDVKM. V was pared by 8 bases and J by 9 bases, with 10 bases between. The CDR3 DNA sequence: TGTGCCAGCCTCAGGATACCCCAGTACTTC. This sequence encodes CASLRIPQYF.

The V and J genes are TRBV6-2 or TRBV6-3 and TRBJ1-1; D gene unclear. The germline V and J ends were trimmed by 6 bases and 4 bases, with 15 bases remaining between them. CDR1 is MNHEY, CDR2 SVGEGT, per germline. The CDR3 length is 14 residues. CDR3: CASSSYGGSTEAFF. In nucleotides, the CDR3 is TGTGCCAGCAGCTCCTATGGAGGGAGCACTGAAGCTTTCTTT.

The chain uses TRBV10-3 and TRBJ1-6; TRBD1 aligns across 8 bases. Germline V gives CDR1 ENHRY, CDR2 SYGVKD. The CDR3 has 17 residues. Trimming removed 6 bases from V and 4 bases from J; junction bases left unmatched: 11. The CDR3 sequence: CAIRPDRGGEYNSPLHF. The CDR3 DNA sequence: TGTGCCATCAGACCCGACAGGGGAGGGGAGTATAATTCACCCCTCCACTTT.

This chain links TRBV30 with TRBJ2-4; D possibly corresponds to TRBD2 (7 bases). The CDR3 runs to 14 residues. Germline lookup yields CDR1 GTSNPN and CDR2 SVGIG (reference sequence). Trimming took off 3 bases at V and 6 bases at J, with 15 bases between the two ends. Written as DNA, the CDR3 is TGTGCCTGGAGCACGGTGGGGGGGCTAAACATTCAGTACTTC. It is translated as CAWSTVGGLNIQYF.

The V call is TRBV5-1, the J call TRBJ2-1, with a weak D call TRBD2 (6 bases). The germline V gene has CDR1 SGHRS and CDR2 YFSETQ. The V gene lost 4 bases and the J gene lost 0 bases, with 14 bases spanning the gap. The CDR3 extends over 16 amino acids. The CDR3, as DNA: TGCGCCAGCAGCCTCGGACTACAGAGCTCCTACAATGAGCAGTTCTTC. Translating gives CASSLGLQSSYNEQFF.

This clone was counted a single time. As DNA, the CDR3 is TGCGCCAGCACGTCCAGACAGGGGTTTGTTAGCTCCTATAATTCACCCCTCCACTTT. Residues: CASTSRQGFVSSYNSPLHF. The rearrangement joins TRBV10-1 to TRBJ1-6, with 8 positions matching TRBD1. Germline trimming cut 7 bases from V and 0 bases from J; bases unmatched to any gene: 14. CDR1 WNHNN and CDR2 SYGVQD come from the germline V gene (reference sequence). The CDR3 runs 19 residues.

The genes are TRBV20-1 and TRBJ1-2; no clear D. The CDR3 extends over 10 amino acids. V lost 4 bases and J lost 7, with 7 bases in between. In germline, CDR1 is DFQATT, CDR2 SNEGSKA (reference sequence). The CDR3 DNA follows: TGCAGTGCTACGGCAGGTGGCTACACCTTC. Amino acids: CSATAGGYTF.

The rearrangement links TRBV5-1 to TRBJ1-1; TRBD1 aligns across 8 bases. This CDR3 has 14 residues. From germline, CDR1 is SGHRS and CDR2 YFSETQ. Trimming took 4 bases from V and 1 from J; bases not matched to a gene: 3. CDR3 nucleotide sequence: TGCGCCAGCAGCCAAGGGACAGGGAACACTGAAGCTTTCTTT. Protein sequence: CASSQGTGNTEAFF.

The chain links TRBV7-2 to TRBJ1-5; 10 bases map to TRBD1. CDR3 length: 14 amino acids. Germline V gene sequence: CDR1 SGHTA, CDR2 FQGNSA. J was trimmed by 6 bases and V by 5 bases; bases with no gene match: 4. The CDR3 DNA follows: TGTGCCAGCAGCATCCGGGACAGGGGTCAGCCCCAGCATTTT. It encodes CASSIRDRGQPQHF.

V is TRBV6-5 and J is TRBJ2-5; a weak D match, TRBD1 (6 bases). The CDR3 covers 15 residues. Germline CDR1 is MNHEY and CDR2 is SVGAGI. Deletions cut 0 bases from V and 3 bases from J, with 11 bases between. The CDR3 here is CASSYSNRAEETQYF. In DNA form, the CDR3 reads TGTGCCAGCAGTTACTCGAACAGGGCTGAAGAGACCCAGTACTTC.

The chain uses TRBV19 and TRBJ1-6; D is unclear. Germline values: CDR1 LNHDA, CDR2 SQIVND (reference sequence). V lost 8 bases to trimming and J lost 8 bases, with 13 bases between them. This CDR3 contains 13 residues. In nucleotides, the CDR3 is TGTGCCAGTGCCTCGGGGAGGGATTCACCCCTCCACTTT. Its translation: CASASGRDSPLHF.

The rearrangement links TRBV19 to TRBJ2-7; 8 bases align to TRBD1. Looked up from germline, CDR1 is LNHDA and CDR2 is SQIVND (reference sequence). V dropped 3 bases and J dropped 4; count of bases not matched to a gene: 2. This CDR3 has 13 amino acids. For the CDR3, the DNA is TGTGCCAGTAGTATTGACAGGGGATACGAGCAGTACTTC. This sequence encodes CASSIDRGYEQYF.

The sample holds a few counts of this clone. This rearrangement joins TRBV6-1 to TRBJ1-6, with D unclear. V gave up 1 base and J gave up 8 bases, with 9 bases separating them. Per the germline V gene, CDR1 is MNHNS and CDR2 is SASEGT. This CDR3 has 14 amino acids. This CDR3 is CASSEGSRDSPLHF. CDR3 DNA sequence: TGTGCCAGCAGTGAAGGGAGTAGAGATTCACCCCTCCACTTT.